These 22 T cell receptor beta chains originate from one sample sequenced in a study of shared clonotypes between healthy human individuals. Sequencing used immunoSEQ multiplex PCR; TCRdb keeps in-frame clones, though not all of them. The sample has approximately 1.4 million clones; 95% to 99% are singletons. The specimen was naive CD4+ T cells sorted from blood. The subset is: CD45RA+ positively selected. Receptors originate from a man aged 30-40 years in good health.

The V and J genes are TRBV5-1 and TRBJ1-4, with D maybe TRBD1 (6 bases). The CDR3 runs to 19 residues. CDR1 and CDR2 (germline): SGHRS, YFSETQ. The ends were cut back, 0 bases at V and 0 bases at J, with 18 bases in the middle. CDR3 nucleotide sequence: TGCGCCAGCAGCTTGGTTTCGGGGGGCAGAACGGCAACTAATGAAAAACTGTTTTTT. This sequence encodes CASSLVSGGRTATNEKLFF. Filled out from reference TRBV5-1 and TRBJ1-4, the complete variable domain reads KAGVTQTPRYLIKTRGQQVTLSCSPISGHRSVSWYQQTPGQGLQFLFEYFSETQRNKGNFPGRFSGRQFSNSRSEMNVSTLELGDSALYLCASSLVSGGRTATNEKLFFGSGTQLSVL.

The chain has TRBV9 and TRBJ1-3, with unresolved D. CDR1 and CDR2 from the germline V gene are SGDLS and YYNGEE. Trimming stripped 4 bases from V and 4 bases from J, with 18 bases between. CDR3 length: 16 amino acids. CDR3 bases: TGTGCCAGCAGCCCCAAGGACCTCTCTCCGGGAAACACCATATATTTT. Translated, it gives CASSPKDLSPGNTIYF.

The rearrangement links TRBV4-1 to TRBJ2-1; 13 bases fit TRBD2. The V gene's germline CDR1 is MGHRA and CDR2 YSYEKL. Trimming cost V 3 bases and J 9 bases; bases outside gene matches: 5. This CDR3 region has 15 residues. CDR3 DNA: TGCGCCAGCAGCCACGGACTAGCGGGAGTAAGTGAGCAGTTCTTC. The encoded protein is CASSHGLAGVSEQFF.

V usage is TRBV29-1 and J usage is TRBJ1-1; 10 nucleotides match TRBD1. The CDR3 has 12 residues. Germline CDR1 reads SQVTM; CDR2 reads ANQGSEA. V lost 7 bases, J lost 6 bases, and 5 bases stayed unmatched. The CDR3 nucleotides read TGCAGCGCTCAGACAGGGGGCCCTGAAGCTTTCTTT. It codes for CSAQTGGPEAFF.

The chain joins TRBV7-9 to TRBJ2-3; D is perhaps TRBD1 (5 bases). Trimming pared 5 bases from V and 2 bases from J, leaving 14 bases between. Germline values: CDR1 SEHNR, CDR2 FQNEAQ (reference sequence). The CDR3 totals 15 residues. The CDR3: CASSPLRQYTDTQYF. CDR3 bases: TGTGCCAGCAGCCCCCTCCGACAGTACACAGATACGCAGTATTTT.

The V and J genes are TRBV18 and TRBJ2-3; TRBD2 matches at 9 bases. V lost 1 base, J lost 2 bases, and 7 bases stayed unmatched. The CDR3 length is 17 residues. Germline values: CDR1 KGHSH, CDR2 LQKENI. CDR3 amino acids: CASSPQASGTTTDTQYF. CDR3 nucleotide sequence: TGTGCCAGCTCACCACAAGCTAGCGGGACAACCACAGATACGCAGTATTTT.

The rearrangement joins TRBV23-1 to TRBJ2-7; D is tentatively TRBD1 or TRBD2 (5 bases each). TRBV23-1 is classed as an ORF, of uncertain function. The CDR3 contains 14 residues. The V end was cut by 6 bases, the J end by 2 bases, with 14 bases between. CDR3 bases: TGCGCCAGCAGATCCCGGGACCCGACCTACGAGCAGTACTTC. This gives the protein CASRSRDPTYEQYF.

This clone has only one observation. The rearrangement joins TRBV9 to TRBJ2-1, with 10 bases fitting TRBD2. CDR3 length: 18 amino acids. Trimming cost V 0 bases and J 8 bases; bases outside gene matches: 14. Germline lookup yields CDR1 SGDLS and CDR2 YYNGEE. The DNA of the CDR3 is TGTGCCAGCAGCGTAGTGAGGGGAAGCGGGAGGGCCTCTGATGAGCAGTTCTTC. Encoded protein: CASSVVRGSGRASDEQFF.

The rearrangement links TRBV6-5 to TRBJ1-5, with 8 bases aligning to TRBD1. Germline CDR1 MNHEY, CDR2 SVGAGI. V was clipped by 0 bases and J by 5 bases; unmatched bases: 0. The CDR3 has 14 residues. The CDR3 coding sequence is TGTGCCAGCAGTTACTCGGGACAGGATCAGCCCCAGCATTTT. Protein: CASSYSGQDQPQHF.

This sequence joins TRBV29-1 and TRBJ1-1; no reliable D call. Trimming pared 6 bases from V and 1 base from J, leaving 12 bases between. In germline, CDR1 is SQVTM, CDR2 ANQGSEA. The CDR3 has 13 amino acids. The CDR3 protein is CSVLGGSNTEAFF. The CDR3 region has the DNA TGCAGCGTCCTCGGTGGCTCGAACACTGAAGCTTTCTTT.

On this clone itself: Other nucleotide sequences in the sample specify the same CDR3. The CDR3 region is CASSYSGDSGNTIYF. The CDR3 DNA follows: TGTGCCAGCAGTTACTCGGGAGACTCTGGAAACACCATATATTTT. The rearrangement uses TRBV6-5 and TRBJ1-3; D is unresolved. This CDR3 has 15 amino acids. V lost 0 bases to trimming and J lost 0 bases, with 6 bases between them. Per the germline V gene, CDR1 is MNHEY and CDR2 is SVGAGI.

This chain joins TRBV19 and TRBJ2-7; TRBD2 agrees at 10 bases. This CDR3 region has 17 residues. V was clipped by 2 bases and J by 2 bases; unmatched bases: 9. Germline V gene data show CDR1 as LNHDA and CDR2 as SQIVND (reference sequence). CDR3 nucleotides: TGTGCCAGTAGTATATCCCAAGCGGGAGGGACACCCTACGAGCAGTACTTC. Protein product: CASSISQAGGTPYEQYF.

The J gene is TRBJ2-7, the V gene TRBV5-1; TRBD2 aligns across 13 bases. V was pared by 4 bases and J by 6 bases, with 7 bases of the junction left unmatched. Germline CDR1 and CDR2: SGHRS and YFSETQ. This CDR3 comprises 15 residues. CDR3 loop: CASSPRTSGRGEQYF. CDR3 coding DNA: TGCGCCAGCAGCCCAAGGACTAGCGGGAGAGGCGAGCAGTACTTC.

In this sample, this clone turned up once. CDR3 region: CASSSSRTSKYNEQFF. The CDR3 DNA reads as TGTGCCAGCAGCTCGTCCCGGACTAGCAAATACAATGAGCAGTTCTTC. J is TRBJ2-1 and V is TRBV11-2, with TRBD2 identical over 8 bases. Germline V gene lookup returns CDR1 SGHAT and CDR2 FQNNGV. CDR3 length: 16 amino acids. J lost 4 bases, V lost 4 bases, and 9 bases had no gene match.

This chain links TRBV6-5 with TRBJ2-7; a weak D match, TRBD2 (6 bases). V was trimmed by 6 bases and J by 5 bases, leaving 14 bases between them. Germline V lookup: CDR1 MNHEY, CDR2 SVGAGI. The CDR3 consists of 13 residues. Here the CDR3 DNA reads TGTGCCAGCAGAGCGGGCCCACACCACGAGCAGTACTTC. Translated: CASRAGPHHEQYF.

The rearrangement uses TRBV4-1 and TRBJ2-1; a possible D gene is TRBD2 (5 bases). Trimming stripped 0 bases from V and 12 bases from J, with 15 bases between. This CDR3 has 14 amino acids. CDR1 is MGHRA and CDR2 is YSYEKL in the germline V gene. The CDR3 loop reads CASSQDVSGRGQFF. The DNA for the CDR3 is TGCGCCAGCAGCCAAGACGTCTCAGGTCGGGGGCAGTTCTTC.

V gene TRBV18 combines with J gene TRBJ2-1, with 10 bases that match TRBD2. This CDR3 has 14 amino acids. Germline V gene data show CDR1 as KGHSH and CDR2 as LQKENI. The V gene end was trimmed by 4 bases and the J gene end by 5 bases; junction bases not matched to a gene: 2. In DNA form, the CDR3 reads TGTGCCAGCTCACGTCTAGCGGGAGACAATGAGCAGTTCTTC. Translation gives CASSRLAGDNEQFF.

V usage is TRBV11-3 and J usage is TRBJ2-7; TRBD2 matches at 9 bases. Trimming at V came to 6 bases and at J to 2 bases, leaving 11 bases not matched to a gene. This CDR3 has 16 residues. CDR1 and CDR2 (germline): SGHNT, YENEEA. The CDR3 DNA reads TGTGCCAGCAGGGGGCTAGCGGGATTTTGGGCCTACGAGCAGTACTTC. Translation gives CASRGLAGFWAYEQYF.

The chain is built from TRBV5-6 and TRBJ2-3; D unclear. V was shortened by 0 bases and J by 3 bases, with 14 bases between the two germline ends. Per germline, CDR1 SGHDT and CDR2 YYEEEE. This CDR3 comprises 16 residues. CDR3 amino acids: CASSLGIAVRTDTQYF. DNA for the CDR3: TGTGCCAGCAGCTTGGGGATTGCCGTTAGGACAGATACGCAGTATTTT.

The V call is TRBV6-4, the J call TRBJ2-1; D possibly corresponds to TRBD1 (5 bases). Trimming left V 10 bases short and J 5 bases short, with 12 bases between. Germline V gives CDR1 MRHNA, CDR2 SNTAGT. This CDR3 region has 12 residues. CDR3 sequence: CANLDRNNEQFF. CDR3 nucleotides: TGTGCCAACCTCGACAGAAACAATGAGCAGTTCTTC.

The J gene is TRBJ1-1, the V gene TRBV19; 9 nucleotides match TRBD1. The CDR3 runs to 13 residues. V was clipped by 3 bases and J by 6 bases; unmatched bases: 2. Germline V CDR1 and CDR2: LNHDA, SQIVND (reference sequence). As DNA, the CDR3 is TGTGCCAGTAGTATGGGACAGGGTGCTGAAGCTTTCTTT. Amino acid sequence: CASSMGQGAEAFF.

The chain couples TRBV6-5 to TRBJ1-1, with no clear D. This CDR3 comprises 14 residues. Between the trimmed V and J ends, which lost 2 bases and 3 bases, there was a span of 10 bases. Germline V gene lookup returns CDR1 MNHEY and CDR2 SVGAGI. CDR3 residues: CASSYRAGDTEAFF. The DNA for the CDR3 is TGTGCCAGCAGTTACCGGGCTGGCGACACTGAAGCTTTCTTT.